A selection of T cell receptor beta chains follows, all from one sample in a study of cytotoxic CD8 clonotypes in ibrutinib-treated CLL. The protocol was immunoSEQ multiplex PCR, while the TCRdb copy is restricted to in-frame clones and leaves out a portion. The sample includes about 160,000 clones, 81% of them seen just once. The input for sequencing was PBMCs, taken after 12 months of ibrutinib treatment. The receptors shown here come from a human donor with chronic lymphocytic leukemia. The CDR3 runs from the conserved cysteine through the conserved F or W. Each record gives: clone size, CDR3 length, J gene, D gene, V gene, CDR3 DNA, CDR3 protein. A D gene is named only where the DNA matches it firmly. A clone size is listed for some rows: how often the clone was seen (once, few, many), or a class if it is expanded.

abundance: once
len: 15
j_gene: TRBJ2-6
d_gene: -
v_gene: TRBV6-1
CDR3nt: TGTGCCAGCAGGCAGGGGGGCTCTGGGGCCAACGTCCTGACTTTC
CDR3aa: CASRQGGSGANVLTF

abundance: -
len: 18
j_gene: TRBJ2-7
d_gene: -
v_gene: TRBV7-2
CDR3nt: TGTGCCAGCAGCTTAGTCCAGGCCCTGGGCCTCAGCTCCTACGAGCAGTACTTC
CDR3aa: CASSLVQALGLSSYEQYF

abundance: -
len: 13
j_gene: TRBJ2-5
d_gene: -
v_gene: TRBV18
CDR3nt: TGTGCCAGCTCACCAGGCGACAGAGAGACCCAGTACTTC
CDR3aa: CASSPGDRETQYF

abundance: -
len: 12
j_gene: TRBJ2-3
d_gene: -
v_gene: TRBV18
CDR3nt: TGTGCCAGCTCACCCACCACAGATACGCAGTATTTT
CDR3aa: CASSPTTDTQYF

abundance: -
len: 15
j_gene: TRBJ2-5
d_gene: TRBD2
v_gene: TRBV2
CDR3nt: TGTGCCAGCAGCTGGCTAGCGGGGTTTCAAGAGACCCAGTACTTC
CDR3aa: CASSWLAGFQETQYF

abundance: -
len: 15
j_gene: TRBJ2-3
d_gene: TRBD2
v_gene: TRBV5-4
CDR3nt: TGTGCCAGCAGCTTAGCGGGGGAGCGCACAGATACGCAGTATTTT
CDR3aa: CASSLAGERTDTQYF

abundance: -
len: 17
j_gene: TRBJ1-1
d_gene: TRBD1
v_gene: TRBV4-1
CDR3nt: TGCGCCAGCAGCCAAGCCCGGGGACAGGGAACGAACACTGAAGCTTTCTTT
CDR3aa: CASSQARGQGTNTEAFF

abundance: -
len: 15
j_gene: TRBJ1-5
d_gene: -
v_gene: TRBV28
CDR3nt: TGTGCCAGCAGTTTCACACGCCTCGGGAATCAGCCCCAGCATTTT
CDR3aa: CASSFTRLGNQPQHF

abundance: -
len: 13
j_gene: TRBJ2-1
d_gene: TRBD1
v_gene: TRBV6-5
CDR3nt: TGTGCCAGCAACCCAGGGACAGCCGATGAGCAGTTCTTC
CDR3aa: CASNPGTADEQFF

abundance: -
len: 14
j_gene: TRBJ2-3
d_gene: -
v_gene: TRBV18
CDR3nt: TGTGCCAGCTCACCATCGGCGGGCACAGATACGCAGTATTTT
CDR3aa: CASSPSAGTDTQYF

abundance: -
len: 12
j_gene: TRBJ2-7
d_gene: -
v_gene: TRBV18
CDR3nt: TGTGCCAGCTCAGGGGGCTCCTACGAGCAGTACTTC
CDR3aa: CASSGGSYEQYF

abundance: -
len: 12
j_gene: TRBJ2-1
d_gene: -
v_gene: TRBV11-1
CDR3nt: TGTGCCAGCAGCGCAGGTGGGTATGAGCAGTTCTTC
CDR3aa: CASSAGGYEQFF

abundance: once
len: 13
j_gene: TRBJ2-3
d_gene: -
v_gene: TRBV7-3
CDR3nt: TGTGCCAGCAGCTCGGGACGCACAGATACGCAGTATTTT
CDR3aa: CASSSGRTDTQYF